Listed here are 9 T cell receptor beta chains from one sample, sequenced in a study of OX40 agonist ivuxolimab in advanced cancers. The repertoire was sequenced with immunoSEQ multiplex PCR; TCRdb's copy has only in-frame clones and lacks some. Here the sample spans some 42,000 clones, around 89% being singletons. The input for sequencing was CD4+ or CD8+ T cells sorted from blood, taken in a trial of the OX40 agonist ivuxolimab. All receptors come from an adult with an advanced solid tumor such as melanoma, head and neck, liver or kidney cancer.

The chain recombines TRBV4-2 with TRBJ1-2; 8 bases agree with TRBD1. The CDR3 has 17 amino acids. The germline CDR1 and CDR2 sequences are LGHNA and YNFKEQ. V lost 3 bases to trimming and J lost 6 bases; unmatched junction nucleotides: 15. CDR3 coding DNA: TGTGCCAGCAGCCAGGCGACAGGGGCCGCCTCCTGGAATGGCTACACCTTC. This codes for CASSQATGAASWNGYTF.

The chain joins TRBV28 to TRBJ2-7, with D tentatively TRBD1 (6 bases). The CDR3 sequence is 14 residues long. In germline, CDR1 is MDHEN, CDR2 SYDVKM. The V gene lost 4 bases and the J gene lost 3 bases, with 13 bases spanning the gap. The CDR3 DNA follows: TGTGCCAGCAGTTCCCAGGGGCCTCGCTACGAGCAGTACTTC. This translates into CASSSQGPRYEQYF. The full variable domain, in which reference TRBV28 and TRBJ2-7 provide the parts outside the CDR3, is DVKVTQSSRYLVKRTGEKVFLECVQDMDHENMFWYRQDPGLGLRLIYFSYDVKMKEKGDIPEGYSVSREKKERFSLILESASTNQTSMYLCASSSQGPRYEQYFGPGTRLTVT.

V gene TRBV18 combines with J gene TRBJ1-4; D is possibly TRBD1 (5 bases). Trimming pared 3 bases from V and 5 bases from J, leaving 13 bases between. This CDR3 has 15 amino acids. Germline values: CDR1 KGHSH, CDR2 LQKENI. The CDR3 reads CASSPSGQGNEKLFF. In DNA, the CDR3 is TGTGCCAGCTCACCCTCAGGCCAGGGAAATGAAAAACTGTTTTTT.

The rearrangement links TRBV2 to TRBJ1-4; D perhaps matches TRBD1 (5 bases). The V end lost 7 bases, the J end lost 7 bases, and 16 bases lay between the germline ends. The CDR3 runs to 14 residues. CDR1 is SNHLY, CDR2 FYNNEI, per germline. CDR3 protein: CASKFGRGGEKLFF. DNA for the CDR3: TGTGCCAGCAAGTTTGGGAGGGGAGGTGAAAAACTGTTTTTT.

This sequence joins TRBV11-3 and TRBJ2-3; the match to TRBD1 covers 8 bases. CDR3 size: 14 residues. V trimming: 4 bases; J trimming: 9 bases; junction bases outside the gene matches: 9. Germline V gene lookup returns CDR1 SGHNT and CDR2 YENEEA. CDR3 DNA sequence: TGTGCCAGCAGCTCCCAGGGGGCGAGGGAGACGCAGTATTTT. Its translation is CASSSQGARETQYF.

This chain connects TRBV6-5 to TRBJ2-7, with a tentative D call TRBD2 (6 bases). Germline CDR1 reads MNHEY; CDR2 reads SVGAGI. V lost 5 bases to trimming and J lost 3 bases, with 14 bases between them. The CDR3 covers 14 residues. CDR3: CASSAYLGGYEQYF. The CDR3 bases are TGTGCCAGCAGTGCCTATCTGGGGGGCTACGAGCAGTACTTC.

The V gene is TRBV6-5, the J gene TRBJ2-7; 9 bases align to TRBD2. Germline lookup yields CDR1 MNHEY and CDR2 SVGAGI. This CDR3 has 15 residues. The V and J ends lost 8 bases and 3 bases, in that order; junction bases with no gene match: 11. CDR3 sequence (DNA): TGTGCCAGCCGACCGGGACTAGCAGTTGTCTACGAGCAGTACTTC. Translated: CASRPGLAVVYEQYF.

J is TRBJ1-1 and V is TRBV6-1; D is uncertain. The V end lost 5 bases, the J end lost 1 base, and 5 bases lay between the germline ends. The germline V gene encodes CDR1 MNHNS and CDR2 SASEGT. The CDR3 length is 12 residues. The DNA for the CDR3 is TGTGCCAGCAGTAAAAGGAACACTGAAGCTTTCTTT. Translated, it gives CASSKRNTEAFF.

This sequence joins TRBV19 and TRBJ2-2, with a possible D match to TRBD1 (6 bases). Germline V CDR1 and CDR2: LNHDA, SQIVND (reference sequence). Trimming left V 7 bases short and J 7 bases short, with 19 bases between. The CDR3 is 15 residues long. This CDR3 reads CASTPLQGLGGELFF. The CDR3 coding sequence is TGTGCCAGTACCCCATTACAGGGATTGGGCGGGGAGCTGTTTTTT.